This entry describes one TCR beta chain. These data originate in a study of CD8 T cells in Susac syndrome. The germline V gene has CDR1 GTSNPN and CDR2 SVGIG (reference sequence). V lost 0 bases, J lost 3 bases, and 15 bases lay in between. The CDR3 extends over 15 amino acids. Sequencing of TCR beta drew on CD8+ and CD4+ T cells from blood. When the RNA was reverse transcribed, random hexamers were used with an input of roughly 0.45 to 1 ug. TCRdb used MiXCR to reprocess the immunoSEQ multiplex PCR reads, holding one entry per CDR3 protein. The sample has some 130,000 distinct CDR3 sequences, about 94% seen once.

The chain uses TRBV30 and TRBJ2-7; tentative D call: TRBD1 (6 bases). The clonotype originates from a human donor with multiple sclerosis. Sequencing was carried out using CD4+ T cells from PBMCs. The CDR3 loop is CAWSVEGGTLYEQYF. Here the CDR3 DNA reads TGTGCCTGGAGTGTTGAAGGGGGAACTCTCTACGAGCAGTACTTC. The whole variable domain, remainder taken from reference TRBV30 and TRBJ2-7, is SQTIHQWPATLVQPVGSPLSLECTVEGTSNPNLYWYRQAAGRGLQLLFYSVGIGQISSEVPQNLSASRPQDRQFILSSKKLLLSDSGFYLCAWSVEGGTLYEQYFGPGTRLTVT.